The entry below describes one TCR beta chain. Seattle enrolled patients during active infection and tracked them longitudinally. The CDR3 has 16 amino acids. The V gene lost 5 bases and the J gene lost 0 bases, with 19 bases spanning the gap. Germline CDR1 SQVTM, CDR2 ANQGSEA. The sample originates from a study of blood T cell repertoires in COVID-19. Per the authors' pipeline: Estimates of nucleated cell counts were drawn from the amplification of reference gene primers. Clones were sequenced by immunoSEQ multiplex PCR, and TCRdb holds only the in-frame ones, with some missing. V and J calls and clone size are copied from that table; D and trimming were computed from the DNA. The sample shows over 200,000 clones, 90% of them seen only once.

Material for sequencing was peripheral blood. J is TRBJ1-1 and V is TRBV29-1; D possibly corresponds to TRBD1 (5 bases). This clonotype was obtained from a man aged 25-45 years with COVID-19, enrolled during active disease. The CDR3 DNA follows: TGCAGCGTTCGGACGTCAGGGAATTCTATGAACACTGAAGCTTTCTTT. Translated, it gives CSVRTSGNSMNTEAFF. Filled out from reference TRBV29-1 and TRBJ1-1, the complete variable domain reads SAVISQKPSRDICQRGTSLTIQCQVDSQVTMMFWYRQQPGQSLTLIATANQGSEATYESGFVIDKFPISRPNLTFSTLTVSNMSPEDSSIYLCSVRTSGNSMNTEAFFGQGTRLTVV.